The 30 T cell receptor beta chains below were found in one sample sequenced in a study of T cells in tuberculosis. The table came from immunoSEQ multiplex PCR; TCRdb's copy has only in-frame clones and leaves some out. The sample holds 61,000 or so clones, 81% seen once. After thawing and overnight rest, PBMC were stained with GMM-loaded CD1B tetramer, viability dye and anti-CD3 for sorting. The CD1B tetramers carried C32 glucose monomycolate purified from Rhodococcus equi. Sequenced sample: CD1b-GMM tetramer-negative cells sorted from PBMCs. These receptor sequences come from an adult woman with latent tuberculosis.

J is TRBJ2-1 and V is TRBV9, with a possible D match to TRBD2 (7 bases). The V and J ends lost 0 bases and 0 bases respectively, with 16 bases between them. CDR1 is SGDLS, CDR2 YYNGEE, per germline. The CDR3 covers 18 residues. The CDR3 loop is CASSVVGGPRSSYNEQFF. CDR3 DNA sequence: TGTGCCAGCAGCGTAGTGGGGGGGCCAAGGAGCTCCTACAATGAGCAGTTCTTC.

The chain couples TRBV5-1 to TRBJ2-1; 9 positions agree with TRBD1. The germline V gene has CDR1 SGHRS and CDR2 YFSETQ. The CDR3 sequence is 16 residues long. V lost 1 base and J lost 6; bases outside the gene matches: 8. CDR3 region: CASSLTGQGSGNEQFF. CDR3 coding DNA: TGCGCCAGCAGCTTGACCGGACAGGGGTCCGGCAATGAGCAGTTCTTC.

CDR3 region: CASSASPLALDEQFF. In nucleotides, the CDR3 is TGTGCCAGCAGCGCGAGCCCCCTAGCGCTCGATGAGCAGTTCTTC. The genes are TRBV9 and TRBJ2-1, with a weak D call TRBD2 (6 bases). The germline CDR1 and CDR2 sequences are SGDLS and YYNGEE. CDR3 length: 15 residues. V was pared by 3 bases and J by 8 bases, with 18 bases between.

This clone was detected a few times. The chain combines TRBV19 with TRBJ2-3; a possible D gene is TRBD2 (5 bases). The germline V and J ends were trimmed by 5 bases and 2 bases, with 17 bases remaining between them. The CDR3 consists of 16 residues. Germline CDR1 LNHDA, CDR2 SQIVND (reference sequence). The DNA for the CDR3 is TGTGCCAGTAGTCACCCCCGGCAGGACTCCACAGATACGCAGTATTTT. It yields the protein CASSHPRQDSTDTQYF.

The chain combines TRBV5-4 with TRBJ2-3, with TRBD2 matching over 9 bases. V gave up 3 bases and J gave up 1 base; unmatched junction bases: 9. The CDR3 extends over 17 amino acids. CDR1 SGHNT and CDR2 YYREEE come from the germline V gene (reference sequence). CDR3 loop: CASSSGLAGWGTDTQYF. The CDR3 nucleotides are TGTGCCAGCAGCTCGGGACTAGCAGGGTGGGGCACAGATACGCAGTATTTT.

The V and J genes are TRBV7-2 and TRBJ2-7, with 8 bases aligning to TRBD2. The V segment lost 8 bases and the J segment 4 bases; nucleotides outside the gene matches: 10. The CDR3 spans 14 residues. CDR1 is SGHTA, CDR2 FQGNSA, per germline. CDR3 protein: CASSRAGGPYEQYF. DNA for the CDR3: TGTGCCAGCTCAAGGGCGGGGGGACCTTACGAGCAGTACTTC.

The chain is built from TRBV28 and TRBJ2-5; unclear D gene. The CDR3 runs to 12 residues. Trimming pared 7 bases from V and 7 bases from J, leaving 13 bases between. Germline assignment: CDR1 MDHEN and CDR2 SYDVKM. CDR3 in amino acids: CASTTLLTTQYF. The CDR3 DNA follows: TGTGCCAGCACGACACTGTTAACGACCCAGTACTTC.

The rearrangement joins TRBV5-1 to TRBJ1-2; TRBD1 might be the D (6 bases). Germline values: CDR1 SGHRS, CDR2 YFSETQ. V lost 0 bases to trimming and J lost 0 bases, with 9 bases between them. The CDR3 loop spans 15 amino acids. The CDR3 region is CASSLGAGANYGYTF. The CDR3 DNA reads as TGCGCCAGCAGCTTGGGGGCAGGGGCTAACTATGGCTACACCTTC.

This chain links TRBV19 with TRBJ2-7, with D perhaps matching TRBD2 (5 bases). The V end was cut by 5 bases, the J end by 2 bases, with 10 bases between. CDR1 LNHDA and CDR2 SQIVND come from the germline V gene (reference sequence). CDR3 size: 13 residues. CDR3 protein: CASSSGVPYEQYF. The CDR3 DNA sequence: TGTGCCAGTAGTTCCGGGGTTCCCTACGAGCAGTACTTC.

The V call is TRBV28, the J call TRBJ2-5, with TRBD2 matching 15 bases. CDR1 is MDHEN and CDR2 is SYDVKM in the germline V gene. The CDR3 totals 16 residues. The ends lost 5 bases at V and 5 bases at J; junction bases unmatched: 6. The CDR3 reads CASSPWTSGREETQYF. CDR3 sequence (DNA): TGTGCCAGCAGTCCATGGACTAGCGGGAGGGAGGAGACCCAGTACTTC.

This clone was observed a few times. The V gene is TRBV19, the J gene TRBJ1-4; no definite D call. Trimming left V 8 bases short and J 10 bases short, with 20 bases between. This CDR3 comprises 14 residues. Germline V gene data show CDR1 as LNHDA and CDR2 as SQIVND (reference sequence). CDR3 protein: CASASEGLSGKLFF. The CDR3 coding sequence is TGTGCCAGTGCTAGCGAGGGCTTATCGGGAAAACTGTTTTTT.

V and J are TRBV15 and TRBJ1-2; D may be TRBD1 (6 bases). The CDR3 sequence is 15 residues long. The V end lost 5 bases, the J end lost 2 bases, and 15 bases lay between the germline ends. From germline, CDR1 is LNHNV and CDR2 YYDKDF (reference sequence). DNA for the CDR3: TGTGCCACCAGCGCAGGGCGGGGGCAGAACTATGGCTACACCTTC. It yields the protein CATSAGRGQNYGYTF.

V usage is TRBV4-3 and J usage is TRBJ1-5, with 7 bases that match TRBD1. Germline CDR1 and CDR2: LGHNA and YSLEER. The trim removed 3 bases at V and 0 bases at J, leaving 8 bases unmatched. The CDR3 totals 17 residues. For the CDR3, the DNA is TGCGCCAGCAGCCATACCGGGACAGCATATAGCAATCAGCCCCAGCATTTT. The encoded protein is CASSHTGTAYSNQPQHF.

The chain combines TRBV25-1 with TRBJ1-4; D call uncertain. CDR3 size: 13 residues. Germline assignment: CDR1 MGHDK and CDR2 SYGVNS. Trimming cost V 4 bases and J 5 bases, with 8 bases left between them. The CDR3 DNA is TGTGCCAGCAGTGGCCAGGAAAATGAAAAACTGTTTTTT. This encodes CASSGQENEKLFF.

J is TRBJ1-2 and V is TRBV19, with TRBD1 as a possible D gene (6 bases). This CDR3 has 13 amino acids. CDR1 and CDR2 (germline): LNHDA, SQIVND (reference sequence). The V gene lost 5 bases and the J gene lost 10 bases, with 17 bases spanning the gap. The CDR3 DNA reads TGTGCCAGTAGTCTATCGGGGACACCGGACTACACCTTC. Encoded protein: CASSLSGTPDYTF.

This rearrangement joins TRBV7-3 to TRBJ2-3; TRBD2 matches at 10 bases. Germline trimming cut 0 bases from V and 1 base from J; bases unmatched to any gene: 1. From germline, CDR1 is SGHTA and CDR2 FQGTGA. CDR3 length equals 16 residues. CDR3 residues: CASSLTLAGGTDTQYF. Here the CDR3 DNA reads TGTGCCAGCAGCTTAACGCTAGCGGGGGGCACAGATACGCAGTATTTT.

V usage is TRBV10-3 and J usage is TRBJ1-4; D is uncertain. V was cut by 0 bases and J by 5 bases, with 7 bases left in between. This CDR3 is built from 14 residues. Per germline, CDR1 ENHRY and CDR2 SYGVKD. CDR3 region: CAISESSLNEKLFF. The CDR3 DNA reads as TGTGCCATCAGTGAGTCGAGCTTAAATGAAAAACTGTTTTTT.

The chain combines TRBV29-1 with TRBJ2-6; perhaps TRBD2 as D (6 bases). There are 15 residues in the CDR3. V dropped 3 bases and J dropped 2 bases, with 11 bases sitting between them. Germline lookup yields CDR1 SQVTM and CDR2 ANQGSEA. The CDR3 protein is CSVEGGKPGANVLTF. The CDR3 DNA reads TGCAGCGTTGAGGGAGGAAAACCTGGGGCCAACGTCCTGACTTTC.

The rearrangement joins TRBV18 to TRBJ2-2; 10 nucleotides line up with TRBD1. With V trimmed by 3 bases and J by 1 base, 11 bases remained unmatched. The CDR3 covers 19 residues. Looked up from germline, CDR1 is KGHSH and CDR2 is LQKENI. The CDR3 reads CASSPISRQGALNTGELFF. The CDR3 DNA is TGTGCCAGCTCACCGATATCAAGACAGGGGGCCCTGAACACCGGGGAGCTGTTTTTT.

This clone appeared a few times. V usage is TRBV29-1 and J usage is TRBJ1-1, with 8 positions matching TRBD1. From germline, CDR1 is SQVTM and CDR2 ANQGSEA. Trimming cost V 8 bases and J 4 bases; bases outside gene matches: 6. This CDR3 is built from 12 residues. CDR3 DNA sequence: TGCAGCTTCAGGACAGGGCCCACTGAAGCTTTCTTT. It specifies CSFRTGPTEAFF. Full variable domain (outside the CDR3, taken from reference TRBV29-1 and TRBJ1-1): SAVISQKPSRDICQRGTSLTIQCQVDSQVTMMFWYRQQPGQSLTLIATANQGSEATYESGFVIDKFPISRPNLTFSTLTVSNMSPEDSSIYLCSFRTGPTEAFFGQGTRLTVV.

Only one count was recorded for this clone. The V and J genes are TRBV9 and TRBJ2-3; tentatively, D is TRBD1 (5 bases). With 3 bases removed from V and 0 bases from J, the gap between germline ends came to 11 bases. Germline assignment: CDR1 SGDLS and CDR2 YYNGEE. CDR3 size: 15 residues. The CDR3 sequence is CASSGQTVSTDTQYF. The CDR3 DNA sequence: TGTGCCAGCAGCGGACAGACTGTTAGCACAGATACGCAGTATTTT.

This rearrangement joins TRBV19 to TRBJ2-1; TRBD2 aligns across 11 bases. Germline V lookup: CDR1 LNHDA, CDR2 SQIVND (reference sequence). The CDR3 is 15 amino acids. After removal of 2 bases from V and 8 bases from J, the junction contained 5 bases not matched to a gene. The CDR3 loop reads CASSIQIAGGHEQFF. CDR3 in DNA: TGTGCCAGTAGTATACAAATAGCGGGGGGGCATGAGCAGTTCTTC.

Only one count was recorded for this clone. CDR3 bases: TGTGCCAGCAGCTTAGCGGCCTACCAAGAGACCCAGTACTTC. Amino acids: CASSLAAYQETQYF. The chain recombines TRBV7-2 with TRBJ2-5, with D uncertain. The V end lost 0 bases, the J end lost 0 bases, and 5 bases lay between the germline ends. The CDR3 spans 14 residues. Looked up from germline, CDR1 is SGHTA and CDR2 is FQGNSA.

Only a few counts were recorded for this clone. The CDR3 DNA reads TGTGCCAGCACCTCAGAGGTCTACGAGCAGTACTTC. It specifies CASTSEVYEQYF. This chain uses TRBV2 with TRBJ2-7; D gene uncertain. This CDR3 region has 12 residues. V was trimmed by 7 bases and J by 3 bases, leaving 10 bases between them. Germline assignment: CDR1 SNHLY and CDR2 FYNNEI.

This chain links TRBV29-1 with TRBJ1-2; TRBD1 matches 7 bases. CDR1 and CDR2 from the germline V gene are SQVTM and ANQGSEA. This CDR3 has 17 residues. V lost 5 bases to trimming and J lost 0 bases; unmatched junction nucleotides: 15. DNA of the CDR3: TGCAGCGTTCCTGGGAGACAGGGTCCTAATGCTAACTATGGCTACACCTTC. It is translated as CSVPGRQGPNANYGYTF. The full variable domain, with the rest looked up from reference TRBV29-1 and TRBJ1-2, is SAVISQKPSRDICQRGTSLTIQCQVDSQVTMMFWYRQQPGQSLTLIATANQGSEATYESGFVIDKFPISRPNLTFSTLTVSNMSPEDSSIYLCSVPGRQGPNANYGYTFGSGTRLTVV.

The V call is TRBV5-1, the J call TRBJ2-1; D is possibly TRBD2 (5 bases). V was cut by 6 bases and J by 10 bases, with 20 bases left in between. From germline, CDR1 is SGHRS and CDR2 YFSETQ. The CDR3 runs to 14 residues. CDR3 sequence reads: CASMEPTLRREQFF. The CDR3 coding sequence is TGCGCCAGCATGGAGCCCACTCTCCGGAGGGAGCAGTTCTTC.

The chain uses TRBV10-1 and TRBJ2-1; a weak D match, TRBD1 (7 bases). CDR3 size: 12 residues. CDR1 is WNHNN, CDR2 SYGVQD, per germline (reference sequence). Trimming shortened V by 6 bases and J by 10 bases, and 13 bases separated the two germline ends. The CDR3 DNA sequence: TGCGCCAGCAGCCTTTCAGGGGGGGAGCAGTTCTTC. It encodes CASSLSGGEQFF.

V is TRBV27 and J is TRBJ2-2; 8 bases line up with TRBD1. CDR1 and CDR2 (germline): MNHEY, SMNVEV (reference sequence). This CDR3 region has 16 residues. V shed 2 bases, J shed 7 bases, and the junction held 9 bases outside the gene matches. The CDR3 DNA is TGTGCCAGCAGTTTAACCTTTGACAGGGGCCTCGGGGAGCTGTTTTTT. It codes for CASSLTFDRGLGELFF.

This clone occurred a few times. The J gene is TRBJ1-2, the V gene TRBV15; a weak D match, TRBD1 (5 bases). The CDR3 extends over 15 amino acids. Looked up from germline, CDR1 is LNHNV and CDR2 is YYDKDF (reference sequence). V was trimmed by 1 base and J by 1 base, leaving 10 bases between them. This CDR3 reads CATSRVDSRNYGYTF. The CDR3 region has the DNA TGTGCCACCAGCAGAGTAGACAGCCGTAACTATGGCTACACCTTC.

The count of this clone is one. The chain has TRBV2 and TRBJ2-1, with D perhaps matching TRBD2 (6 bases). The CDR3 sequence is 14 residues long. With 6 bases removed from V and 0 bases from J, the gap between germline ends came to 9 bases. Germline V gene data show CDR1 as SNHLY and CDR2 as FYNNEI. CDR3 sequence: CASSRENSYNEQFF. The DNA of the CDR3 is TGTGCCAGCAGCCGGGAGAACTCCTACAATGAGCAGTTCTTC.